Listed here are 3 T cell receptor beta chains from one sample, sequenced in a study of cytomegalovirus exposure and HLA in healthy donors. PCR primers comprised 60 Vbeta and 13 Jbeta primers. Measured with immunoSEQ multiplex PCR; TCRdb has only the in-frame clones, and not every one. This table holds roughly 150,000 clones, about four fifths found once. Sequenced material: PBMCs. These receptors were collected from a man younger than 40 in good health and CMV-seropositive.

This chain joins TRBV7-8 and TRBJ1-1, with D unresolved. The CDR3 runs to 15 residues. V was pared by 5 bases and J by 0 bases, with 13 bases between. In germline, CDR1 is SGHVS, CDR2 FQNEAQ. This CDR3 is CASSTGITLNTEAFF. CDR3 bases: TGTGCCAGCAGCACCGGGATAACCCTGAACACTGAAGCTTTCTTT. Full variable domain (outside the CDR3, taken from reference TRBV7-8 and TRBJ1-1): GAGVSQSPRYKVAKRGQDVALRCDPISGHVSLFWYQQALGQGPEFLTYFQNEAQLDKSGLPSDRFFAERPEGSVSTLKIQRTQQEDSAVYLCASSTGITLNTEAFFGQGTRLTVV.

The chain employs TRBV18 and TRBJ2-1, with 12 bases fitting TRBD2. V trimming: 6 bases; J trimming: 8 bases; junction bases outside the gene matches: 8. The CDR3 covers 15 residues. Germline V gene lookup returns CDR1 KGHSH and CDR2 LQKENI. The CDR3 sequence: CASSSSGGASDEQFF. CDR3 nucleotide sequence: TGTGCCAGCTCGTCTAGCGGGGGGGCCTCGGATGAGCAGTTCTTC. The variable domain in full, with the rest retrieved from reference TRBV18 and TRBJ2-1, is NAGVMQNPRHLVRRRGQEARLRCSPMKGHSHVYWYRQLPEEGLKFMVYLQKENIIDESGMPKERFSAEFPKEGPSILRIQQVVRGDSAAYFCASSSSGGASDEQFFGPGTRLTVL.

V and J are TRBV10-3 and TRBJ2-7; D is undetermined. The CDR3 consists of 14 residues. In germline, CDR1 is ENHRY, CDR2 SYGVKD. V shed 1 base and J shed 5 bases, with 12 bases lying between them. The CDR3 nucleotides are TGTGCCATCAGTGAGTATCCTGATCGGGACGAGCAGTACTTC. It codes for CAISEYPDRDEQYF.